This T cell receptor (beta chain) comes out of a study of CD8 T cells in ankylosing spondylitis. Concerning this clonotype: What it binds is not known.

Study-wide results and caveats: What seemed typical of ankylosing spondylitis blood was a TCR beta motif built from several highly homologous variants. Clones linked to disease were reported to show significant enrichment in matched ankylosing spondylitis synovial fluid.

TCRdb reanalysed the 5' RACE reads using MiXCR and keeps one entry per CDR3 protein. The table records roughly 700,000 distinct CDR3 sequences, 15% to 20% of them present only once. CDR3 size: 14 residues. Trimming removed 0 bases from V and 5 bases from J, with 10 bases in between. The germline V gene encodes CDR1 MGHRA and CDR2 YSYEKL. What was sequenced was blood, either unsorted or a sorted T cell fraction (not recorded which). The source of this sequence is a male donor with ankylosing spondylitis. The V gene is TRBV4-1, the J gene TRBJ1-2; D remains unclear. The CDR3 here is CASSQDYSPYGYTF. The DNA for the CDR3 is TGCGCCAGCAGCCAAGATTACAGCCCTTATGGCTACACCTTC.